This entry lists 24 T cell receptor beta chains sequenced from one sample in a study of blood T cell repertoires in COVID-19. Assay used: immunoSEQ multiplex PCR; TCRdb lists only in-frame clones, some missing. The table has about 400,000 clones, around 92% seen once. Sequences were obtained from PBMCs or T cells enriched from blood (not recorded which). These receptors were collected from a woman aged 30 to 39 who had recovered from COVID-19.

The rearrangement links TRBV2 to TRBJ1-1; D is uncertain. Germline loops: CDR1 SNHLY, CDR2 FYNNEI. The CDR3 has 16 residues. Trimming pared 3 bases from V and 0 bases from J, leaving 14 bases between. This chain's CDR3 is CASSDPVAAVNTEAFF. In DNA form, the CDR3 reads TGTGCCAGCAGTGATCCCGTCGCGGCGGTGAACACTGAAGCTTTCTTT.

This rearrangement joins TRBV30 to TRBJ2-7, with TRBD2 identical over 12 bases. The CDR3 is 15 amino acids. CDR1 is GTSNPN and CDR2 is SVGIG in the germline V gene (reference sequence). Losses at the gene ends were 0 bases for V and 5 bases for J; bases not matched to a gene: 5. The CDR3 region is CAWSVILAGGDEQYF. The CDR3 DNA reads as TGTGCCTGGAGTGTAATTCTAGCGGGAGGGGACGAGCAGTACTTC.

In this sample, this clone turned up once. This chain links TRBV4-3 with TRBJ1-3; D possibly corresponds to TRBD1 (6 bases). The CDR3 has 15 amino acids. Between the trimmed V and J ends, which lost 0 bases and 0 bases, there was a span of 6 bases. Germline assignment: CDR1 LGHNA and CDR2 YSLEER. CDR3 sequence: CASSQDRGSGNTIYF. The CDR3 coding sequence is TGCGCCAGCAGCCAAGACAGGGGCTCTGGAAACACCATATATTTT.

The V and J genes are TRBV18 and TRBJ1-1, with TRBD1 matching 7 bases. The CDR3 sequence is 16 residues long. CDR1 and CDR2 (germline): KGHSH, LQKENI. The ends lost 1 base at V and 2 bases at J; junction bases unmatched: 7. The CDR3 spells CASSPRQGSFNTEAFF. CDR3 nucleotides: TGTGCCAGCTCACCACGACAGGGAAGTTTCAACACTGAAGCTTTCTTT.

The chain combines TRBV27 with TRBJ2-1, with 8 bases matching TRBD1. The CDR3 length is 13 residues. Trimming cost V 5 bases and J 6 bases; bases outside gene matches: 3. Per the germline V gene, CDR1 is MNHEY and CDR2 is SMNVEV (reference sequence). The CDR3: CASSVTGVNEQFF. The CDR3 DNA reads TGTGCCAGCAGTGTGACAGGGGTCAATGAGCAGTTCTTC.

The chain recombines TRBV5-1 with TRBJ1-5; possibly TRBD1 for D (5 bases). Germline V CDR1 and CDR2: SGHRS, YFSETQ. This CDR3 spans 15 amino acids. Trimming cost V 0 bases and J 6 bases, with 13 bases left between them. CDR3 sequence: CASSLGQGFGQPQHF. The CDR3 DNA follows: TGCGCCAGCAGCTTGGGGCAGGGATTCGGTCAGCCCCAGCATTTT.

The V gene is TRBV9, the J gene TRBJ2-5; 8 bases map to TRBD2. Per germline, CDR1 SGDLS and CDR2 YYNGEE. There are 16 residues in the CDR3. After removal of 0 bases from V and 1 base from J, the junction contained 5 bases not matched to a gene. CDR3 sequence reads: CASSVAGTSGQETQYF. In DNA form, the CDR3 reads TGTGCCAGCAGCGTAGCTGGGACTAGTGGCCAAGAGACCCAGTACTTC.

The gene calls are TRBV10-3 and TRBJ2-1; 7 nucleotides match TRBD1. The J segment lost 2 bases and the V segment lost 10 bases, leaving 8 bases of the junction unmatched. Germline values: CDR1 ENHRY, CDR2 SYGVKD. This CDR3 comprises 14 residues. The CDR3 DNA is TGTGCCACCCGAAGACAGGGACCCTACAATGAGCAGTTCTTC. This sequence encodes CATRRQGPYNEQFF.

V usage is TRBV4-2 and J usage is TRBJ2-1, with 10 bases fitting TRBD2. The CDR3 extends over 16 amino acids. Unmatched junction bases numbered 6, after V lost 4 bases and J lost 3 bases. Germline assignment: CDR1 LGHNA and CDR2 YNFKEQ. Here the CDR3 reads CASSRPGLASYNEQFF. CDR3 nucleotide sequence: TGTGCCAGCAGCCGCCCGGGACTAGCGAGCTACAATGAGCAGTTCTTC.

The rearrangement joins TRBV20-1 to TRBJ1-1; D might be TRBD1 (5 bases). Per germline, CDR1 DFQATT and CDR2 SNEGSKA (reference sequence). Trimming removed 3 bases at V and 4 bases at J, with 12 bases between. The CDR3 is made up of 13 amino acids. Written as DNA, the CDR3 is TGCAGTGCTAGTCGGGGGAGGCCCACTGAAGCTTTCTTT. Protein sequence: CSASRGRPTEAFF.

The rearrangement links TRBV5-1 to TRBJ2-7; D not certain. The CDR3 spans 15 residues. Trimming took off 0 bases at V and 0 bases at J, with 10 bases between the two ends. Germline lookup yields CDR1 SGHRS and CDR2 YFSETQ. The CDR3 DNA reads TGCGCCAGCAGCTTGGTATCAGGAACCTCCTACGAGCAGTACTTC. It encodes CASSLVSGTSYEQYF.

This chain links TRBV15 with TRBJ1-5; a weak D match, TRBD1 (5 bases). CDR3 length: 15 amino acids. Trimming left V 6 bases short and J 2 bases short, with 14 bases between. Germline assignment: CDR1 LNHNV and CDR2 YYDKDF (reference sequence). This CDR3 reads CATSAGIGGNQPQHF. In DNA form, the CDR3 reads TGTGCCACCAGTGCAGGGATAGGTGGCAATCAGCCCCAGCATTTT. Combining the CDR3 with reference TRBV15 and TRBJ1-5 gives the whole variable domain DAMVIQNPRYQVTQFGKPVTLSCSQTLNHNVMYWYQQKSSQAPKLLFHYYDKDFNNEADTPDNFQSRRPNTSFCFLDIRSPGLGDTAMYLCATSAGIGGNQPQHFGDGTRLSIL.

The chain uses TRBV2 and TRBJ2-7; TRBD2 aligns across 11 bases. The CDR3 is 14 amino acids. Germline V gene data show CDR1 as SNHLY and CDR2 as FYNNEI. The V segment lost 3 bases and the J segment 7 bases; nucleotides outside the gene matches: 5. CDR3 nucleotide sequence: TGTGCCAGCAGTGATTTTAGCGGGAGGGGGGAGCAGTACTTC. Translating it yields CASSDFSGRGEQYF. Supplemented by reference TRBV2 and TRBJ2-7, the full variable domain reads EPEVTQTPSHQVTQMGQEVILRCVPISNHLYFYWYRQILGQKVEFLVSFYNNEISEKSEIFDDQFSVERPDGSNFTLKIRSTKLEDSAMYFCASSDFSGRGEQYFGPGTRLTVT.

The CDR3: CASSFGQGEYNEQFF. Written as DNA, the CDR3 is TGTGCCAGCAGCTTCGGACAGGGGGAATACAATGAGCAGTTCTTC. The gene calls are TRBV7-3 and TRBJ2-1; 10 nucleotides agree with TRBD1. After removal of 3 bases from V and 4 bases from J, the junction contained 3 bases not matched to a gene. The germline V gene has CDR1 SGHTA and CDR2 FQGTGA. The CDR3 loop spans 15 amino acids.

The CDR3 sequence: CASSRQGGGYNSPLHF. The CDR3 DNA is TGTGCCAGTAGTCGACAGGGAGGTGGCTATAATTCACCCCTCCACTTT. This chain connects TRBV19 to TRBJ1-6; 7 nucleotides agree with TRBD1. CDR1 and CDR2 (germline): LNHDA, SQIVND (reference sequence). With V trimmed by 5 bases and J by 3 bases, 7 bases remained unmatched. The CDR3 contains 16 residues. Looking up the rest from reference TRBV19 and TRBJ1-6 gives the full variable domain: DGGITQSPKYLFRKEGQNVTLSCEQNLNHDAMYWYRQDPGQGLRLIYYSQIVNDFQKGDIAEGYSVSREKKESFPLTVTSAQKNPTAFYLCASSRQGGGYNSPLHFGNGTRLTVT.

The rearrangement joins TRBV5-1 to TRBJ2-7; D may be TRBD1 (5 bases). There are 14 residues in the CDR3. V was cut by 6 bases and J by 6 bases, with 19 bases left in between. The germline gives CDR1 SGHRS, CDR2 YFSETQ. The CDR3 sequence: CASTDDRAPAEQYF. The CDR3 nucleotides read TGCGCCAGCACAGACGACAGAGCCCCCGCCGAGCAGTACTTC.

This chain connects TRBV30 to TRBJ2-5, with a possible D match to TRBD1 (6 bases). The CDR3 extends over 14 amino acids. Germline V gene data show CDR1 as GTSNPN and CDR2 as SVGIG (reference sequence). V shed 2 bases and J shed 2 bases, with 12 bases lying between them. The CDR3 spells CAWSKDRPQETQYF. The CDR3 bases are TGTGCCTGGAGTAAGGACAGACCTCAAGAGACCCAGTACTTC.

The genes are TRBV5-1 and TRBJ1-2; D is uncertain. Trimming cost V 4 bases and J 2 bases, with 9 bases left between them. Germline V CDR1 and CDR2: SGHRS, YFSETQ. This CDR3 is 13 amino acids long. CDR3 protein: CASSRELNYGYTF. DNA of the CDR3: TGCGCCAGCAGCCGGGAACTGAACTATGGCTACACCTTC.

This clone has a handful of counts. This chain connects TRBV3-1 (or the pseudogene TRBV3-2) to TRBJ2-2; D uncertain. The V end lost 1 base, the J end lost 2 bases, and 8 bases lay between the germline ends. CDR1 and CDR2 (germline): LGHDT, YNNKEL (reference sequence). The CDR3 extends over 15 amino acids. CDR3 loop: CASSQVWANTGELFF. The CDR3 DNA reads TGTGCCAGCAGCCAAGTGTGGGCTAACACCGGGGAGCTGTTTTTT.

The chain uses TRBV5-1 and TRBJ1-3; tentative D call: TRBD1 (5 bases). The CDR3 runs 15 residues. Germline V gene data show CDR1 as SGHRS and CDR2 as YFSETQ. The V end was cut by 0 bases, the J end by 8 bases, with 15 bases between. CDR3: CASSLGNGGADTIYF. CDR3 nucleotides: TGCGCCAGCAGCTTGGGGAACGGAGGGGCGGACACCATATATTTT. Supplemented by reference TRBV5-1 and TRBJ1-3, the full variable domain reads KAGVTQTPRYLIKTRGQQVTLSCSPISGHRSVSWYQQTPGQGLQFLFEYFSETQRNKGNFPGRFSGRQFSNSRSEMNVSTLELGDSALYLCASSLGNGGADTIYFGEGSWLTVV.

The genes are TRBV2 and TRBJ1-1; D perhaps matches TRBD1 (5 bases). V gave up 2 bases and J gave up 7 bases, with 11 bases separating them. Germline loops: CDR1 SNHLY, CDR2 FYNNEI. The CDR3 consists of 13 residues. The DNA for the CDR3 is TGTGCCAGCAGTGAATTGGGGCAGGGTGAAGCTTTCTTT. This codes for CASSELGQGEAFF.

The chain links TRBV30 to TRBJ1-1; the match to TRBD1 covers 10 bases. Germline V gene lookup returns CDR1 GTSNPN and CDR2 SVGIG (reference sequence). The J segment lost 3 bases and the V segment lost 3 bases, leaving 13 bases of the junction unmatched. CDR3 length: 17 residues. This chain's CDR3 is CAWSLGGQGVWDTEAFF. CDR3 DNA sequence: TGTGCCTGGAGCCTGGGAGGACAGGGGGTTTGGGACACTGAAGCTTTCTTT.

V usage is TRBV27 and J usage is TRBJ1-5; D remains ambiguous. CDR3 size: 14 residues. In germline, CDR1 is MNHEY, CDR2 SMNVEV (reference sequence). The germline V and J ends were trimmed by 4 bases and 7 bases, with 14 bases remaining between them. CDR3 loop: CASSSWTEGQPQHF. Here the CDR3 DNA reads TGTGCCAGCAGTTCCTGGACGGAGGGACAGCCCCAGCATTTT.

The rearrangement joins TRBV6-5 to TRBJ2-7, with TRBD1 identical over 9 bases. The trim removed 6 bases at V and 7 bases at J, leaving 13 bases unmatched. Per the germline V gene, CDR1 is MNHEY and CDR2 is SVGAGI. This CDR3 comprises 15 residues. The CDR3, as DNA: TGTGCCAGCAGGGCGGGACAGGGAGGTTCTCAAGAGCAGTACTTC. Translating gives CASRAGQGGSQEQYF.